This record concerns one TCR beta chain sequence. The study ran its PCR with 60 Vbeta and 13 Jbeta primers. TCRdb's table, derived via immunoSEQ multiplex PCR, lists solely in-frame clones and lacks some. The sample table includes about 53,000 clones. These data belong to a study of cytomegalovirus exposure and HLA in healthy donors. CDR3 length: 13 residues. Germline CDR1 is MNHEY and CDR2 is SMNVEV (reference sequence). V lost 2 bases and J lost 5, with 9 bases in between. Sequencing input: PBMCs. J is TRBJ2-5 and V is TRBV27, with D maybe TRBD2 (5 bases). The receptor was derived from a young woman in good health and CMV-seronegative. The CDR3 DNA reads TGTGCCAGCAGTTTACGGGGTACGGAGACCCAGTACTTC. Its protein product is CASSLRGTETQYF.